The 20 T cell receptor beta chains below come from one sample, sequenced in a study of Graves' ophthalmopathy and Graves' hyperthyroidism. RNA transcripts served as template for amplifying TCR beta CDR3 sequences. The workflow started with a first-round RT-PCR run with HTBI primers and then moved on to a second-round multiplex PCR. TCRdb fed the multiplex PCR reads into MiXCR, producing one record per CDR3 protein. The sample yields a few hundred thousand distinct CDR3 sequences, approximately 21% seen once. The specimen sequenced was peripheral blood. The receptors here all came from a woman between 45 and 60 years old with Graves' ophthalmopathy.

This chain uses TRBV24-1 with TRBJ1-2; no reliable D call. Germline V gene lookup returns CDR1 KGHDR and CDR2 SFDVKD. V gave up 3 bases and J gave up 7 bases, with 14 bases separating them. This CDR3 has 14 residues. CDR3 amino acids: CATSDPVEATGYTF. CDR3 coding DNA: TGTGCCACCAGTGATCCCGTGGAGGCTACTGGCTACACCTTC.

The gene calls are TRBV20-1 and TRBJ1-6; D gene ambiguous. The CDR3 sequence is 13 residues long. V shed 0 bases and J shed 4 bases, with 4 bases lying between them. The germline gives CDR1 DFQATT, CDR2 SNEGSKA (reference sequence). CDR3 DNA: TGCAGTGCTAGAGAGGAATATAATTCACCCCTCCACTTT. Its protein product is CSAREEYNSPLHF.

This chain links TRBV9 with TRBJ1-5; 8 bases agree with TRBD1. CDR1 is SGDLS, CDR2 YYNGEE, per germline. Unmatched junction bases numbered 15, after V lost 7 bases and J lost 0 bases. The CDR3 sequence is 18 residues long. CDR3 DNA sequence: TGTGCCAGCTGGAGGGAGACAGGGGCGAGGAATAGCAATCAGCCCCAGCATTTT. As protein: CASWRETGARNSNQPQHF.

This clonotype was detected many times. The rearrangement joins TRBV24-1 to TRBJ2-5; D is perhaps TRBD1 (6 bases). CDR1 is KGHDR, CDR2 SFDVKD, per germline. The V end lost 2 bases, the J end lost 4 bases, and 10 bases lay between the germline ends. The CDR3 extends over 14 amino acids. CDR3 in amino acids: CATSDYRAGETQYF. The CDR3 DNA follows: TGTGCCACCAGTGATTACAGGGCTGGAGAGACCCAGTACTTC.

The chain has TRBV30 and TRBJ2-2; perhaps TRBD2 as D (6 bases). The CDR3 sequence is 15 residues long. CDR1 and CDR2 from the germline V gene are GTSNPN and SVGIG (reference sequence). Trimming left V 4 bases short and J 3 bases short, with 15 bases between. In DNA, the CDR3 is TGTGCCTGGAATTCCGGGACTTCGTACACCGGGGAGCTGTTTTTT. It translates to CAWNSGTSYTGELFF.

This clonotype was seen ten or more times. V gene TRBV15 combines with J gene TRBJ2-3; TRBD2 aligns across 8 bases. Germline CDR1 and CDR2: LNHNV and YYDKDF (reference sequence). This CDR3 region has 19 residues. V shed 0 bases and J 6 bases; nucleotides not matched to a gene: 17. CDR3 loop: CATSRDRTQPGGRGDTQYF. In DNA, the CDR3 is TGTGCCACCAGCAGAGATCGGACACAACCGGGAGGGAGGGGGGATACGCAGTATTTT.

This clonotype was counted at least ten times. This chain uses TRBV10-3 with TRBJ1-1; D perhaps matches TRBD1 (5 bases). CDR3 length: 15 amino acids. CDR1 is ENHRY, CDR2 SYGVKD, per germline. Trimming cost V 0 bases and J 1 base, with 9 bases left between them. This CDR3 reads CAISESDRRNTEAFF. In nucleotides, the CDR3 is TGTGCCATCAGTGAGTCCGACAGAAGGAACACTGAAGCTTTCTTT.

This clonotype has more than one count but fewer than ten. The CDR3 DNA reads as TGCGCCAGCAGCCAGGTTACAGGGGTCGGCTACACCTTC. It codes for CASSQVTGVGYTF. The chain carries TRBV4-1 and TRBJ1-2; 7 positions agree with TRBD1. Germline assignment: CDR1 MGHRA and CDR2 YSYEKL. With V trimmed by 3 bases and J by 8 bases, 6 bases remained unmatched. The CDR3 sequence is 13 residues long.

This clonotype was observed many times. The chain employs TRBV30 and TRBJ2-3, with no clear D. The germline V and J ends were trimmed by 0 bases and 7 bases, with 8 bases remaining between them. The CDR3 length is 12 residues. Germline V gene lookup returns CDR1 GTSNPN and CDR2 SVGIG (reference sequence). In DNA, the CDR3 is TGTGCCTGGAGTGTAAGTTCGTATACGCAGTATTTT. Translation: CAWSVSSYTQYF. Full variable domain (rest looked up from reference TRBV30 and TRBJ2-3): SQTIHQWPATLVQPVGSPLSLECTVEGTSNPNLYWYRQAAGRGLQLLFYSVGIGQISSEVPQNLSASRPQDRQFILSSKKLLLSDSGFYLCAWSVSSYTQYFGPGTRLTVL.

The CDR3 region has the DNA TGTGCCAGCAGCTTAGTCCCCAGGGGCGGAATGAGAACTGAAGCTTTCTTT. Translation gives CASSLVPRGGMRTEAFF. The V call is TRBV11-1, the J call TRBJ1-1, with D maybe TRBD1 (6 bases). Germline CDR1 reads SGHAT; CDR2 reads FQDESV (reference sequence). Trimming removed 1 base at V and 5 bases at J, with 20 bases between. The CDR3 runs 17 residues. Variable domain in full (rest from reference TRBV11-1 and TRBJ1-1): EAEVAQSPRYKITEKSQAVAFWCDPISGHATLYWYRQILGQGPELLVQFQDESVVDDSQLPKDRFSAERLKGVDSTLKIQPAELGDSAMYLCASSLVPRGGMRTEAFFGQGTRLTVV.

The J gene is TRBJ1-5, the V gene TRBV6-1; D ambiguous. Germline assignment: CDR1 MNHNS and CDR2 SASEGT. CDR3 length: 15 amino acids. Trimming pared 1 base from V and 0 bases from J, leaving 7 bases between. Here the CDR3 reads CASSEVEDSNQPQHF. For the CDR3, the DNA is TGTGCCAGCAGTGAAGTAGAAGATAGCAATCAGCCCCAGCATTTT.

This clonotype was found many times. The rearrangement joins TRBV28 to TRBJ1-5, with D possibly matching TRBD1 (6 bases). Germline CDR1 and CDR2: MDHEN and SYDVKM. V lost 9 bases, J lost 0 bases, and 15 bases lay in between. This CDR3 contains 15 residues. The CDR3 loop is CASTKQGNSNQPQHF. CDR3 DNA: TGTGCCAGTACTAAACAGGGAAATAGCAATCAGCCCCAGCATTTT.

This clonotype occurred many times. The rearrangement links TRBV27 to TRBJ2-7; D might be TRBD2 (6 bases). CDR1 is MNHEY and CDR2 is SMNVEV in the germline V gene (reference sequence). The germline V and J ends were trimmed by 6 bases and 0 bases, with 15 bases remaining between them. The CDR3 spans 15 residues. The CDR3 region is CASSRSQGGSYEQYF. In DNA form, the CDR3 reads TGTGCCAGCAGCCGTTCCCAGGGAGGCTCCTACGAGCAGTACTTC.

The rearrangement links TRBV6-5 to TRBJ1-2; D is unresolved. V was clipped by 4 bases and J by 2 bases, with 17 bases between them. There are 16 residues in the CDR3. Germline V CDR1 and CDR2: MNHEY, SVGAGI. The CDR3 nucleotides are TGTGCCAGCAGTTCCCCCCGCAGTACAGTAAACTATGGCTACACCTTC. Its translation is CASSSPRSTVNYGYTF.

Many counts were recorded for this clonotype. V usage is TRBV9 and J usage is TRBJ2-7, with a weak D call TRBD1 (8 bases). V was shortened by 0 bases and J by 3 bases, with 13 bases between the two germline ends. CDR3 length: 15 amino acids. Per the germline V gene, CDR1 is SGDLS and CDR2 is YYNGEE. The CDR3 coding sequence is TGTGCCAGCAGCGTAGGACAGGGGAGGGGCTACGAGCAGTACTTC. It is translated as CASSVGQGRGYEQYF.

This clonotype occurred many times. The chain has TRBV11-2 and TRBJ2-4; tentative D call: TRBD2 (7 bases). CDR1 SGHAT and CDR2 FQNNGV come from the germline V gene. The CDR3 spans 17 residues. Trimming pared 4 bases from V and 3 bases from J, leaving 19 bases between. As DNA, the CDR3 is TGTGCCAGCAGCTGGGATTGGGGGGGCGAGGACAAAAACATTCAGTACTTC. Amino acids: CASSWDWGGEDKNIQYF.

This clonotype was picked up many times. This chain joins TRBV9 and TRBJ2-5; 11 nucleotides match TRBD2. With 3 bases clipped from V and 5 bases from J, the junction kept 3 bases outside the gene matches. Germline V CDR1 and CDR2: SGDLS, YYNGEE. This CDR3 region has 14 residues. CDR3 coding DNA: TGTGCCAGCAGCGCGACTAGCGGGACCGAGACCCAGTACTTC. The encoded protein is CASSATSGTETQYF.

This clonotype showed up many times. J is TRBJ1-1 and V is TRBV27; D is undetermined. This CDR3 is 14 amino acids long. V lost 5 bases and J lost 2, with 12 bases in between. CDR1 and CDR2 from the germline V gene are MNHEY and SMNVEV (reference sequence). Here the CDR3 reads CASSGLSPNTEAFF. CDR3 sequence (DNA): TGTGCCAGCAGTGGACTCTCCCCTAACACTGAAGCTTTCTTT.

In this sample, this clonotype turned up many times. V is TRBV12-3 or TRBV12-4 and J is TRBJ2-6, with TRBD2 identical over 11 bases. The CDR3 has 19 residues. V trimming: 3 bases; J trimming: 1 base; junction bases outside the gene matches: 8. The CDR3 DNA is TGTGCCAGCAGTTTGAGGGTTACTAGCGGGAGATCTGGGGCCAACGTCCTGACTTTC. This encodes CASSLRVTSGRSGANVLTF.

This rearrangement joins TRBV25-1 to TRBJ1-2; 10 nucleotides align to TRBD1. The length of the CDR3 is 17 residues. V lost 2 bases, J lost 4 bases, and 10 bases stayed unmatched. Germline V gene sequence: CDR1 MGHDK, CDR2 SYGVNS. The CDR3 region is CASSEALGTGDRYGYTF. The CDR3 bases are TGTGCCAGCAGTGAAGCATTGGGGACAGGGGACCGCTATGGCTACACCTTC.